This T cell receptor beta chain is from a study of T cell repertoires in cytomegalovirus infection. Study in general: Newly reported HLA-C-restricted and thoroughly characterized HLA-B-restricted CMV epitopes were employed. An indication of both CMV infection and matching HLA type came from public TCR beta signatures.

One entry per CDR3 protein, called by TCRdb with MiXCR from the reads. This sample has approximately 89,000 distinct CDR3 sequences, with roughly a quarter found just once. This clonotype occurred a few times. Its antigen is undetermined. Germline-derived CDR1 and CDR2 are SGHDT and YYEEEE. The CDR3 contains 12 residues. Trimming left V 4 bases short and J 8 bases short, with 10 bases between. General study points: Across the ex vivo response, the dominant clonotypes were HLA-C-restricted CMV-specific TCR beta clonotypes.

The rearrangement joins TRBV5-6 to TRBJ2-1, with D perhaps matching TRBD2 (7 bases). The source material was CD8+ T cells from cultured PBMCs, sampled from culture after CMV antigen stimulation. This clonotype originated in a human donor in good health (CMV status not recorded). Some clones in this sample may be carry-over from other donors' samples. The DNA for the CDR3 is TGTGCCAGCAGCCGAGGGGGGGATGAGCAGTTCTTC. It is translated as CASSRGGDEQFF. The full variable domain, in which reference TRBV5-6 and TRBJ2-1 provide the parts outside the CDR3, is DAGVTQSPTHLIKTRGQQVTLRCSPKSGHDTVSWYQQALGQGPQFIFQYYEEEERQRGNFPDRFSGHQFPNYSSELNVNALLLGDSALYLCASSRGGDEQFFGPGTRLTVL.